This passage covers 16 T cell receptor beta chains from one sample sequenced in a study of CD8+ T cells in alopecia areata. Extracted RNA was reverse transcribed, and the resulting cDNA served as sequencing template. Generated by immunoSEQ multiplex PCR, the TCRdb table keeps only in-frame clones and is missing some. The table lists 150,000 or so clones, 47% of them singletons. The sequenced sample consisted of CD4+ T cells sorted from blood. Receptor source: a human donor with alopecia areata.

CDR3 nucleotides: TGTGCCAGCAACAGTGGGGCCGTGGAGCAGTACTTC. Translation gives CASNSGAVEQYF. The chain combines TRBV28 with TRBJ2-7, with a tentative D call TRBD1 (5 bases). This CDR3 spans 12 amino acids. V lost 7 bases and J 7 bases, leaving 14 bases between the germline ends. Germline CDR1 and CDR2: MDHEN and SYDVKM.

The chain combines TRBV20-1 with TRBJ2-4; possible D gene TRBD1, 6 bases. Trimming shortened V by 0 bases and J by 13 bases, and 10 bases separated the two germline ends. The V gene's germline CDR1 is DFQATT and CDR2 SNEGSKA (reference sequence). This CDR3 has 11 amino acids. CDR3 loop: CSARDMGQQYF. CDR3 sequence (DNA): TGCAGTGCTAGAGATATGGGACAACAGTACTTC.

As for this clone: At one boundary the junction diverges from the germline segment, which might be a read error. The chain recombines TRBV5-4 with TRBJ2-2; D is undetermined. The CDR3 extends over 13 amino acids. Looked up from germline, CDR1 is SGHNT and CDR2 is YYREEE (reference sequence). CDR3: CASSLDNTGELFF. CDR3 DNA sequence: TGCGCCAGCAGCCTCGATAACACCGGGGAGCTGTTTTTT.

The chain joins TRBV29-1 to TRBJ2-5, with TRBD1 identical over 9 bases. Per germline, CDR1 SQVTM and CDR2 ANQGSEA. V trimming: 4 bases; J trimming: 5 bases; junction bases outside the gene matches: 17. The CDR3 consists of 17 residues. The CDR3 is CSVAAIVRDRVAETQYF. In nucleotides, the CDR3 is TGCAGCGTTGCCGCAATCGTAAGGGACAGGGTAGCGGAGACCCAGTACTTC.

This rearrangement joins TRBV28 to TRBJ2-7; D unresolved. CDR1 and CDR2 from the germline V gene are MDHEN and SYDVKM. This CDR3 has 14 amino acids. V dropped 2 bases and J dropped 3 bases, with 11 bases sitting between them. CDR3 amino acids: CASSLLPTVYEQYF. The CDR3 nucleotides read TGTGCCAGCAGTTTACTGCCAACCGTCTACGAGCAGTACTTC.

This clone has just a few counts. The gene calls are TRBV19 and TRBJ2-2; possibly TRBD1 for D (5 bases). The CDR3 is 14 residues long. V shed 1 base and J shed 5 bases, with 8 bases lying between them. Germline values: CDR1 LNHDA, CDR2 SQIVND (reference sequence). The CDR3 here is CASSIGGLTGELFF. In nucleotides, the CDR3 is TGTGCCAGTAGTATAGGGGGCCTTACCGGGGAGCTGTTTTTT. Supplemented by reference TRBV19 and TRBJ2-2, the full variable domain reads DGGITQSPKYLFRKEGQNVTLSCEQNLNHDAMYWYRQDPGQGLRLIYYSQIVNDFQKGDIAEGYSVSREKKESFPLTVTSAQKNPTAFYLCASSIGGLTGELFFGEGSRLTVL.

V usage is TRBV18 and J usage is TRBJ2-7; D unclear. Germline V CDR1 and CDR2: KGHSH, LQKENI. Trimming stripped 0 bases from V and 2 bases from J, with 17 bases between. The CDR3 consists of 17 residues. The CDR3 protein is CASSPPWSVSEAYEQYF. In DNA form, the CDR3 reads TGTGCCAGCTCACCACCCTGGTCTGTTTCAGAAGCCTACGAGCAGTACTTC.

V usage is TRBV29-1 and J usage is TRBJ2-1; TRBD2 matches at 7 bases. The CDR3 totals 14 residues. The germline CDR1 and CDR2 sequences are SQVTM and ANQGSEA. V was pared by 4 bases and J by 6 bases, with 9 bases of the junction left unmatched. This chain's CDR3 is CSVVYRGRFNEQFF. CDR3 sequence (DNA): TGCAGCGTTGTCTACCGCGGGAGATTCAATGAGCAGTTCTTC.

The genes are TRBV6-1 and TRBJ1-1; D call uncertain. V dropped 7 bases and J dropped 0 bases, with 3 bases sitting between them. This CDR3 has 11 residues. CDR1 and CDR2 (germline): MNHNS, SASEGT. In DNA, the CDR3 is TGTGCCAGCACTTTGAACACTGAAGCTTTCTTT. Amino acids: CASTLNTEAFF.

A few counts support this clone. The rearrangement uses TRBV4-1 and TRBJ2-4; 7 bases align to TRBD1. V dropped 2 bases and J dropped 6; count of bases not matched to a gene: 10. The CDR3 runs to 16 residues. Germline V gene lookup returns CDR1 MGHRA and CDR2 YSYEKL. The CDR3 protein is CASSQPTPHRGNIQYF. In nucleotides, the CDR3 is TGCGCCAGCAGCCAACCGACCCCGCACAGGGGAAACATTCAGTACTTC.

J is TRBJ1-4 and V is TRBV7-9, with 12 bases aligning to TRBD1. V lost 5 bases and J lost 7; bases outside the gene matches: 5. The length of the CDR3 is 15 residues. The V gene's germline CDR1 is SEHNR and CDR2 FQNEAQ (reference sequence). CDR3 sequence (DNA): TGTGCCAGCAGCGAAAGGGACAGGGGGCGTGAAAAACTGTTTTTT. This translates into CASSERDRGREKLFF.

The chain is built from TRBV9 and TRBJ2-1, with D perhaps TRBD1 (6 bases). This CDR3 has 16 amino acids. Germline CDR1 SGDLS, CDR2 YYNGEE. The ends were cut back, 4 bases at V and 6 bases at J, with 20 bases in the middle. The CDR3 sequence is CASSSQGLPTTNEQFF. In DNA form, the CDR3 reads TGTGCCAGCAGCTCCCAGGGGCTACCCACGACCAATGAGCAGTTCTTC.

The rearrangement joins TRBV5-1 to TRBJ2-2; D might be TRBD1 or TRBD2, each matching 5 bases. V lost 5 bases to trimming and J lost 6 bases, with 11 bases between them. Germline V lookup: CDR1 SGHRS, CDR2 YFSETQ. The CDR3 contains 13 residues. The chain's CDR3 is CASRLEGPGELFF. CDR3 sequence (DNA): TGCGCCAGCAGACTAGAGGGGCCCGGGGAGCTGTTTTTT.

V gene TRBV5-6 combines with J gene TRBJ2-3, with a weak D call TRBD2 (6 bases). The CDR3 totals 11 residues. Trimming removed 3 bases from V and 14 bases from J, with 13 bases in between. The germline V gene encodes CDR1 SGHDT and CDR2 YYEEEE. The CDR3: CASSSRDLWYF. Written as DNA, the CDR3 is TGTGCCAGCAGCTCGCGGGACCTGTGGTATTTT.

This clone came up a few times. V usage is TRBV29-1 and J usage is TRBJ1-5, with 7 bases fitting TRBD1. Germline trimming cut 4 bases from V and 0 bases from J; bases unmatched to any gene: 3. The CDR3 runs 14 residues. The germline gives CDR1 SQVTM, CDR2 ANQGSEA. The CDR3 DNA reads as TGCAGCGTTGCGGGACAGAATAGCAATCAGCCCCAGCATTTT. Translated, it gives CSVAGQNSNQPQHF.

This clone occurred a few times. V gene TRBV5-1 combines with J gene TRBJ2-5; the match to TRBD1 covers 7 bases. Germline CDR1 is SGHRS and CDR2 is YFSETQ. Unmatched junction bases numbered 6, after V lost 2 bases and J lost 5 bases. This CDR3 has 14 amino acids. The CDR3 nucleotides are TGCGCCAGCAGCTTCGGCAGGGGGAGCGAGACCCAGTACTTC. Encoded protein: CASSFGRGSETQYF.